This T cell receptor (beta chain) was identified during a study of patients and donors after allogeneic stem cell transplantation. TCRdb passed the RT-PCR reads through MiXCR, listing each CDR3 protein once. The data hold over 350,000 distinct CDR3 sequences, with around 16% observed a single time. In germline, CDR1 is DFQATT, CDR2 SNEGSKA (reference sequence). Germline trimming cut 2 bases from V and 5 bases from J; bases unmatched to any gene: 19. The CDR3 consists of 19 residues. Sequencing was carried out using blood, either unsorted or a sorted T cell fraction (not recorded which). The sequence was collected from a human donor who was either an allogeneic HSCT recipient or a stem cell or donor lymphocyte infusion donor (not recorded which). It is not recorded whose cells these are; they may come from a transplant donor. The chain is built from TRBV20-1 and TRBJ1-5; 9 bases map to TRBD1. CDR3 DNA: TGCAGTGCTAGACCCAAAGACAGGGGGAATCCCCTTCGAGATCAGCCCCAGCATTTT. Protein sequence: CSARPKDRGNPLRDQPQHF.